Described below is a single TCR beta chain sequence and its context. A junction end diverges from the germline sequence, so it may reflect a read error. The sample is drawn from a study of low-dose radiotherapy and immunotherapy resistance in tumors. The germline gives CDR1 GTSNPN, CDR2 SVGIG (reference sequence). The CDR3 totals 15 residues. Time point indicated: before trial treatment. TRAV and TRBV primers primed cDNA for both TCRalpha and TCRbeta. TCR amplification involved 20 PCR cycles with a constant-region primer and V-primer adapter. MiXCR, applied by TCRdb to the reads, yields one record per CDR3 protein. The sample records around 79,000 distinct CDR3 sequences, about 19% being singletons.

The chain has TRBV30 and TRBJ2-4; no definite D call. The sequenced sample was PBMCs, obtained before treatment. The sequence derives from a male donor with prostate cancer. CDR3: CACSVGTLAKNIQYF. CDR3 sequence (DNA): TGTGCCTGTAGTGTTGGTACTCTAGCCAAAAACATTCAGTACTTC.